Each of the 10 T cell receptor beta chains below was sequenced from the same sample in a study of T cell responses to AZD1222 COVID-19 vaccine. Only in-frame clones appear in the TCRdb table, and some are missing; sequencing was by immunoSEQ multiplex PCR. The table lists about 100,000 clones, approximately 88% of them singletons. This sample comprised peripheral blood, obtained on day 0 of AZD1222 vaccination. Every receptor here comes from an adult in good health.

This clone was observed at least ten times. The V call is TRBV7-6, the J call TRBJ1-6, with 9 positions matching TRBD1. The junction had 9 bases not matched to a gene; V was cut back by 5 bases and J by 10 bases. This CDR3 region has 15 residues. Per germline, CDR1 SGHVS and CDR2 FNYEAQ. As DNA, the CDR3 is TGTGCCAGCAGCGACGGGACAGGGTTCGGCTCACCCCTCCACTTT. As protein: CASSDGTGFGSPLHF.

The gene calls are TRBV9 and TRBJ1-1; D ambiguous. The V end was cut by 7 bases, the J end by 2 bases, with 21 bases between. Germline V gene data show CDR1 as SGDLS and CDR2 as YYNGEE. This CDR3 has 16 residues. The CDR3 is CASPPSTTRPNTEAFF. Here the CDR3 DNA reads TGTGCCAGCCCTCCGAGTACCACTCGCCCCAACACTGAAGCTTTCTTT.

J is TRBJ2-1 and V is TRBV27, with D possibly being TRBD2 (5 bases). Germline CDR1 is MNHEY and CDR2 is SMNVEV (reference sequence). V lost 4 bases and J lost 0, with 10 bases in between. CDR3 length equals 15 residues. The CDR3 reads CASSSEADSYNEQFF. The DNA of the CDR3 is TGTGCCAGCAGTTCTGAAGCGGACTCCTACAATGAGCAGTTCTTC.

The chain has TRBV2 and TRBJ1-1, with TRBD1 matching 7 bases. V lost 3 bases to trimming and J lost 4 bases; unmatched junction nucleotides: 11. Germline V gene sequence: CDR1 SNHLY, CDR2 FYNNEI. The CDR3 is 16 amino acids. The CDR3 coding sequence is TGTGCCAGCAGTGAGGGGCAGGGGGTAGCAGGCACTGAAGCTTTCTTT. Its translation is CASSEGQGVAGTEAFF.

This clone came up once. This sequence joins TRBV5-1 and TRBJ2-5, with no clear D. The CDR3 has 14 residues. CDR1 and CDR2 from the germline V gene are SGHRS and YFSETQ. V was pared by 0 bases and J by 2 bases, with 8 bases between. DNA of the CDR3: TGCGCCAGCAGCTTGGGTACAGAACAAGAGACCCAGTACTTC. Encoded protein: CASSLGTEQETQYF.

The CDR3 sequence: CASSNRVEAFF. The CDR3 DNA sequence: TGTGCCAGCAGTAACAGGGTAGAAGCTTTCTTT. This chain joins TRBV6-5 and TRBJ1-1, with D possibly TRBD1 on 6 matching bases. V gave up 5 bases and J gave up 8 bases, with 9 bases separating them. The CDR3 extends over 11 amino acids. CDR1 is MNHEY and CDR2 is SVGAGI in the germline V gene.

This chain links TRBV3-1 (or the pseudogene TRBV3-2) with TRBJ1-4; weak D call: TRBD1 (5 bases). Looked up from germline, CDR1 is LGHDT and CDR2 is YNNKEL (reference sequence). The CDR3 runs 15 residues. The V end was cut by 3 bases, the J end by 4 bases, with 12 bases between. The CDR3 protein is CASSHRQTYNEKLFF. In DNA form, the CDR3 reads TGTGCCAGCAGCCACAGACAGACCTATAATGAAAAACTGTTTTTT.

The CDR3 coding sequence is TGTGCCAGCAGCCTGAGCCTAGCGGGTATAGTAGATACGCAGTATTTT. Translation gives CASSLSLAGIVDTQYF. The chain has TRBV5-4 and TRBJ2-3, with 8 bases lining up with TRBD2. The CDR3 extends over 16 amino acids. The germline gives CDR1 SGHNT, CDR2 YYREEE (reference sequence). V was clipped by 4 bases and J by 5 bases; unmatched bases: 12.

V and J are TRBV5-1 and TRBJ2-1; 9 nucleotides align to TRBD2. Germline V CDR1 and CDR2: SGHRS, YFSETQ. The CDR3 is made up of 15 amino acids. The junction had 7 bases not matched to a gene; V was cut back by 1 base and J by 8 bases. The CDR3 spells CASSLPGSGGDEQFF. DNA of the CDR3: TGCGCCAGCAGCTTGCCCGGTAGCGGGGGCGATGAGCAGTTCTTC.

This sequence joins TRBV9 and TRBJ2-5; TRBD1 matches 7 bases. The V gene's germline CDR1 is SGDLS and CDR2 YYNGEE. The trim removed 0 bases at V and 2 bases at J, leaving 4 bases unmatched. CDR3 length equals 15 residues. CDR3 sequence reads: CASSVETGRQETQYF. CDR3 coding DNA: TGTGCCAGCAGCGTAGAGACAGGGCGACAAGAGACCCAGTACTTC.